The next 8 T cell receptor beta chains were all read from a single sample in a study of identical twins. TCRdb used MiXCR to reprocess the 5' RACE reads, holding one entry per CDR3 protein. The sample consists of some 630,000 distinct CDR3 sequences, 7.1% of them appearing once. The same sample was also studied in work on yellow fever vaccine responses in identical twins.

Sample: PBMCs. The source of these receptors is a woman between 18 and 29 years old in good health.

The V gene is TRBV10-3, the J gene TRBJ2-7; no reliable D call. The CDR3 has 12 amino acids. Per germline, CDR1 ENHRY and CDR2 SYGVKD. V lost 4 bases and J lost 5, with 9 bases in between. CDR3 sequence: CAISGPFNEQYF. In DNA form, the CDR3 reads TGTGCCATCAGTGGGCCCTTCAACGAGCAGTACTTC.

This clonotype was seen a few times. The rearrangement links TRBV3-1 to TRBJ1-5; possibly TRBD1 for D (5 bases). There are 15 residues in the CDR3. The V end lost 5 bases, the J end lost 1 base, and 12 bases lay between the germline ends. Germline CDR1 LGHDT, CDR2 YNNKEL (reference sequence). The CDR3 DNA reads TGTGCCAGCAGCTATTCGGGACTCAGCAATCAGCCCCAGCATTTT. Protein sequence: CASSYSGLSNQPQHF.

This clonotype was seen at least ten times. The CDR3 region has the DNA TGCAGCGTTGATAGGCTAGCCAATGAGCAGTTCTTC. Its translation is CSVDRLANEQFF. V and J are TRBV29-1 and TRBJ2-1; D may be TRBD2 (5 bases). Germline values: CDR1 SQVTM, CDR2 ANQGSEA. Trimming pared 3 bases from V and 6 bases from J, leaving 9 bases between. The CDR3 totals 12 residues.

The rearrangement joins TRBV7-9 to TRBJ1-1, with D unclear. This CDR3 comprises 13 residues. CDR1 SEHNR and CDR2 FQNEAQ come from the germline V gene (reference sequence). The V end was cut by 3 bases, the J end by 4 bases, with 9 bases between. CDR3 DNA: TGTGCCAGCAGCTTTGGGCAGACCACTGAAGCTTTCTTT. The encoded protein is CASSFGQTTEAFF.

At least ten counts were recorded for this clonotype. The J gene is TRBJ1-2, the V gene TRBV2; unclear D gene. Germline assignment: CDR1 SNHLY and CDR2 FYNNEI. This CDR3 region has 13 residues. V lost 1 base and J 4 bases, leaving 7 bases between the germline ends. DNA for the CDR3: TGTGCCAGCAGTGAAGAGGGAGCCTATGGCTACACCTTC. Its protein is CASSEEGAYGYTF.

This clonotype was detected a few times. The rearrangement uses TRBV7-9 and TRBJ2-1; 9 positions agree with TRBD1. From germline, CDR1 is SEHNR and CDR2 FQNEAQ (reference sequence). V shed 3 bases and J 8 bases; nucleotides not matched to a gene: 5. This CDR3 comprises 14 residues. CDR3 DNA sequence: TGTGCCAGCAGCTTTACAGGGGGCTGGGATGAGCAGTTCTTC. Translating it yields CASSFTGGWDEQFF.

This clonotype was counted ten times or more. J is TRBJ2-1 and V is TRBV20-1, with D unclear. V was trimmed by 4 bases and J by 5 bases, leaving 15 bases between them. This CDR3 is built from 14 residues. Germline CDR1 is DFQATT and CDR2 is SNEGSKA (reference sequence). The CDR3 region is CSANSNGPDNEQFF. In nucleotides, the CDR3 is TGCAGTGCTAACTCGAACGGGCCAGACAATGAGCAGTTCTTC.

The gene calls are TRBV5-1 and TRBJ2-3, with D uncertain. V was trimmed by 0 bases and J by 2 bases, leaving 7 bases between them. Germline V gene data show CDR1 as SGHRS and CDR2 as YFSETQ. The CDR3 length is 14 residues. The CDR3 nucleotides read TGCGCCAGCAGCTTGGCAGTCAACACAGATACGCAGTATTTT. It encodes CASSLAVNTDTQYF.